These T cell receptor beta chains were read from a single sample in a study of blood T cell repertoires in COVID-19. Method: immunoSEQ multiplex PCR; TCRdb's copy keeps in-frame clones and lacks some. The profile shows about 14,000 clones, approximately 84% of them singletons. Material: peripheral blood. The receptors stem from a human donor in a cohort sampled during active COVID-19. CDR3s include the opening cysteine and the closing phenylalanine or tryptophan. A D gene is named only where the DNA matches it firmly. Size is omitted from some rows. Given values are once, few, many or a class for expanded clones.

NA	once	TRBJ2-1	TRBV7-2	TGTGCCAGCAGCGCTATGGTCAGGCTCGGCGAGCAGTTCTTC	CASSAMVRLGEQFF
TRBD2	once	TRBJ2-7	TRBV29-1	TGCAGCGTCGTGGGGGGAGCGGGGGAGCAGTACTTC	CSVVGGAGEQYF
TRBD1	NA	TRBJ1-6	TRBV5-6	TGTGCCAGCAGCTTGGGAGGACAGGGAGGAGATTCACCCCTCCACTTT	CASSLGGQGGDSPLHF
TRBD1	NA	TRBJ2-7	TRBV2	TGTGTCCGGCGGCAGGGGGACGAGCAGTACTTC	CVRRQGDEQYF
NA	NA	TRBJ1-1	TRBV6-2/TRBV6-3	TGTGCCAGCAGTCTTACTATGACAGGTGCTTCGATGAGCACTGAAGCTTTCTTT	CASSLTMTGASMSTEAFF
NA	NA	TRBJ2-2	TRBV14	TGTGCCAGCAGCCCCGACAGGACGTCCGGGGAGCTGTTTTTT	CASSPDRTSGELFF
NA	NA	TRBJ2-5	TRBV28	TGTGCCAGCAGCACAGGGTCTCGTTGGGAGACCCAGTACTTC	CASSTGSRWETQYF
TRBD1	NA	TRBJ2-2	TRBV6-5	TGTGCCAGCAGTTTAGGGGGCGCGGACACCGGGGAGCTGTTTTTT	CASSLGGADTGELFF
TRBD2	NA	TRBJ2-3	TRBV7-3	TGTGCCAGCAGCCCATCAGCGGGGTTGACAGATACGCAGTATTTT	CASSPSAGLTDTQYF
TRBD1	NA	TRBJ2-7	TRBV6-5	TGTGCCAGCAGGAAGGACAGGTTCTACGAGCAGTACTTC	CASRKDRFYEQYF
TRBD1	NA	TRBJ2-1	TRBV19	TGTGTCAGTACCGCCTCCCAAGGGACAGGGTCCTCTGAGCAGTTCTTC	CVSTASQGTGSSEQFF
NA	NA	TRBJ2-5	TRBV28	TGTGCCAGCAGTTTCGGGGGGCCGGAGGCCCAGTACTTC	CASSFGGPEAQYF
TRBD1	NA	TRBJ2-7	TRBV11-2	TGTGCCAGCAGCCCCCGGACAGGGGGCCACGAGCAGTACTTC	CASSPRTGGHEQYF
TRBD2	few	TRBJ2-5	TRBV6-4	TGTGCCAGCAGTGCCCCGGGACTACACCAAGAGACCCAGTACTTC	CASSAPGLHQETQYF